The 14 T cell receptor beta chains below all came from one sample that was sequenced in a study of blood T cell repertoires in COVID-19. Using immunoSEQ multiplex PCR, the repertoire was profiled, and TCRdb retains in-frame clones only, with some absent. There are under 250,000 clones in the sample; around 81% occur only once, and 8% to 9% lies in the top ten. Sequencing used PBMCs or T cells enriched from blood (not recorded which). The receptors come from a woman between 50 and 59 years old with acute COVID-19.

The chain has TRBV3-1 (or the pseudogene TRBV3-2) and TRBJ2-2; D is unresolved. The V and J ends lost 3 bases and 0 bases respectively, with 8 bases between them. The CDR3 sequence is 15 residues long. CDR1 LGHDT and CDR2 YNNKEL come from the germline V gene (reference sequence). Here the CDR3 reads CASSHLLANTGELFF. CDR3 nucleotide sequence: TGTGCCAGCAGCCATCTCCTAGCGAACACCGGGGAGCTGTTTTTT.

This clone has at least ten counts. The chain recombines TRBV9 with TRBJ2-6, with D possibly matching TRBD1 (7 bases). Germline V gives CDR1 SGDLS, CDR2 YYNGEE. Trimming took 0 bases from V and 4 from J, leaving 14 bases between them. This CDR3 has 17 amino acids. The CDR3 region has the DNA TGTGCCAGCAGCGTAGGCCAGGGGGGCCCCGGGGCCAACGTCCTGACTTTC. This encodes CASSVGQGGPGANVLTF.

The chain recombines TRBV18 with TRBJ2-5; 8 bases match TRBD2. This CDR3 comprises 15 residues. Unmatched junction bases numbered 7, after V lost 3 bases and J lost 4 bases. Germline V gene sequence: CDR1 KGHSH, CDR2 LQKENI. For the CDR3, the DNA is TGTGCCAGCTCACCCTTCCGCGCGGGGGGAGAGACCCAGTACTTC. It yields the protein CASSPFRAGGETQYF.

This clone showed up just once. CDR3 sequence: CASSFATLNEKLFF. The CDR3 coding sequence is TGTGCCAGCAGCTTCGCGACACTTAATGAAAAACTGTTTTTT. This sequence joins TRBV5-6 and TRBJ1-4; D is unclear. Germline values: CDR1 SGHDT, CDR2 YYEEEE. This CDR3 has 14 amino acids. Trimming stripped 2 bases from V and 4 bases from J, with 9 bases between.

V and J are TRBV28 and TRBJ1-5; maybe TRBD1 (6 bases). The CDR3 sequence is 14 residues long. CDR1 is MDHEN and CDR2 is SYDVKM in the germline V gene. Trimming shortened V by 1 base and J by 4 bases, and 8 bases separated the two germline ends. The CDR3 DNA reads TGTGCCAGCAGTTTATTCCAGGGGAATCAGCCCCAGCATTTT. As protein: CASSLFQGNQPQHF. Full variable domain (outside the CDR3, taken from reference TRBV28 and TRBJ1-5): DVKVTQSSRYLVKRTGEKVFLECVQDMDHENMFWYRQDPGLGLRLIYFSYDVKMKEKGDIPEGYSVSREKKERFSLILESASTNQTSMYLCASSLFQGNQPQHFGDGTRLSIL.

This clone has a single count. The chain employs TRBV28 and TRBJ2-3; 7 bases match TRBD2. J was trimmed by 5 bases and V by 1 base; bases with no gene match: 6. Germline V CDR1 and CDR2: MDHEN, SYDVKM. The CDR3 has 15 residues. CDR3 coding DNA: TGTGCCAGCAGTTTATTGACTACGGGAGGAGATACGCAGTATTTT. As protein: CASSLLTTGGDTQYF.

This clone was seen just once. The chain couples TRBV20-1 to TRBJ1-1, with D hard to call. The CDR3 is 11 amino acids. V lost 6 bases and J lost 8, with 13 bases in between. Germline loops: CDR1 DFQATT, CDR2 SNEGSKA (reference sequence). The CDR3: CSALPGREAFF. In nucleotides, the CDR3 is TGCAGTGCGCTTCCCGGGAGAGAAGCTTTCTTT.

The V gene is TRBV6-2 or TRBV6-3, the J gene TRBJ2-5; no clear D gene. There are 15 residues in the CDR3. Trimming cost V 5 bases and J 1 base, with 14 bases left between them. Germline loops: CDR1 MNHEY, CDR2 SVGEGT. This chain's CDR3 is CASSPYGAVQETQYF. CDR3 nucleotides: TGTGCCAGCAGTCCCTATGGAGCAGTCCAAGAGACCCAGTACTTC.

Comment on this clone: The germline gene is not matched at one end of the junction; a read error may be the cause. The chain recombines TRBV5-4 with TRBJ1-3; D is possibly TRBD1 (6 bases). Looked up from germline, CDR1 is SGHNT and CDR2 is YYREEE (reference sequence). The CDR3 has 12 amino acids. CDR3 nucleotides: TGTGCCAGCAGCTTGGGGCAGGGGAGTTTGGATTTT. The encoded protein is CASSLGQGSLDF.

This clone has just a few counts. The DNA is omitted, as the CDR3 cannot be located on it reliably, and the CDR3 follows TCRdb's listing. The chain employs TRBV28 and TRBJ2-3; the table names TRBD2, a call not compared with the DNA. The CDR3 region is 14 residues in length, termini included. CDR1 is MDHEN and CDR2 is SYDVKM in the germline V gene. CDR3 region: CASSSSGSSDTQYF.

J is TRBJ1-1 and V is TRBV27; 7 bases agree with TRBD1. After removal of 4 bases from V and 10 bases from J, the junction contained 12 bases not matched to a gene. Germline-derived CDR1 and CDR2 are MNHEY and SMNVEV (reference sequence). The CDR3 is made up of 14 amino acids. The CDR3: CASSSGTDGSRAFF. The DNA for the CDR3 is TGTGCCAGCAGTTCCGGGACAGACGGGTCCAGAGCTTTCTTT.

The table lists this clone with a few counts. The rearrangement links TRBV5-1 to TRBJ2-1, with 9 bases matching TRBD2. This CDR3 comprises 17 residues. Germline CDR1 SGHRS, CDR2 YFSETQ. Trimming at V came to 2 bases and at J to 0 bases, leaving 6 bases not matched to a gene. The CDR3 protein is CASSFRGGRGSYNEQFF. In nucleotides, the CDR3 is TGCGCCAGCAGCTTTAGGGGCGGGAGGGGCTCCTACAATGAGCAGTTCTTC.

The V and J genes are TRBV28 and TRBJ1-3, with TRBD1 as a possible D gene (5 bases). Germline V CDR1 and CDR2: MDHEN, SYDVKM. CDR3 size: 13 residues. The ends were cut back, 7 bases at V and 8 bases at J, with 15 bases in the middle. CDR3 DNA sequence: TGTGCCAGCAACGTGTTCGGGGGGGACACCATATATTTT. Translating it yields CASNVFGGDTIYF.

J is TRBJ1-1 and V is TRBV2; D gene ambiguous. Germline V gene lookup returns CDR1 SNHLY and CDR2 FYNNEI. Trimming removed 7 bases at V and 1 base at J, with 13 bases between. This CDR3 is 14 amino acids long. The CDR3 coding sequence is TGTGCCAGCACCATAGGACTCCCGAACACTGAAGCTTTCTTT. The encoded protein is CASTIGLPNTEAFF.